These T cell receptor beta chains were read from a single sample in a study of Graves' ophthalmopathy and Graves' hyperthyroidism. TCRdb re-called the multiplex PCR reads with MiXCR, one entry per CDR3 protein. The table includes approximately 380,000 distinct CDR3 sequences, 20% to 25% detected once. Material: peripheral blood. These receptors were collected from a woman aged 18-29 years with stable Graves' hyperthyroidism. CDR3s include the opening cysteine and the closing phenylalanine or tryptophan. Each record gives: J gene, V gene, clone size, D gene, CDR3 DNA, CDR3 protein. A D gene is named only where the DNA matches it firmly. Not every row has a clone size; where given, it reads once, few, many or a size class.

J: TRBJ2-7; V: TRBV25-1; size: many; D: -; DNA: TGTGCCAGCAGTAAAGAGGATTGGACGGTGGGCAACGAGCAGTACTTC; CDR3: CASSKEDWTVGNEQYF
J: TRBJ2-2; V: TRBV6-1; size: many; D: -; DNA: TGTGCCAGCAGGCTGGACTGGAACACCGGGGAGCTGTTTTTT; CDR3: CASRLDWNTGELFF
J: TRBJ1-1; V: TRBV6-2/TRBV6-3; size: many; D: -; DNA: TGTGCCAGCAGTTACTTCCCGAGAACCACTGAAGCTTTCTTT; CDR3: CASSYFPRTTEAFF
J: TRBJ2-7; V: TRBV6-2/TRBV6-3; size: few; D: TRBD1; DNA: TGTGCCAGCAGTTACCCCACGCTCAGGACAGGCTACGAGCAGTACTTC; CDR3: CASSYPTLRTGYEQYF
J: TRBJ1-1; V: TRBV29-1; size: many; D: -; DNA: TGCAGCGCGGCAGTGAACACTGAAGCTTTCTTT; CDR3: CSAAVNTEAFF
J: TRBJ2-7; V: TRBV29-1; size: -; D: -; DNA: TGCAGCGTTTTGGCCCTCTACGAGCAGTACTTC; CDR3: CSVLALYEQYF
J: TRBJ2-7; V: TRBV11-2; size: few; D: -; DNA: TGTGCCAGCAGGAAGATAAGCTCCTACGAGCAGTACTTC; CDR3: CASRKISSYEQYF
J: TRBJ2-7; V: TRBV25-1; size: -; D: -; DNA: TGTGCCAGCAGTGAAAGTCGTAGATACGAGCAGTACTTC; CDR3: CASSESRRYEQYF
J: TRBJ1-1; V: TRBV10-3; size: -; D: -; DNA: TGTGCCATCAGCAGGGACGGGCAGAACACTGAAGCTTTCTTT; CDR3: CAISRDGQNTEAFF
J: TRBJ2-7; V: TRBV12-3/TRBV12-4; size: many; D: TRBD2; DNA: TGTGCCAGCAGTGTAGCGGGCCCCTCCTACGAGCAGTACTTC; CDR3: CASSVAGPSYEQYF
J: TRBJ2-7; V: TRBV2; size: many; D: -; DNA: TGTGCCACCCTCCGCACAGGGGGGGGCTACGAGCAGTACTTC; CDR3: CATLRTGGGYEQYF
J: TRBJ1-1; V: TRBV30; size: few; D: -; DNA: TGTGCCTGGAGTGCCACAGCTCCCGTCACTGAAGCTTTCTTT; CDR3: CAWSATAPVTEAFF
J: TRBJ2-5; V: TRBV20-1; size: -; D: TRBD2; DNA: TGCAGTGCTAGAGGATACGGGACTAGTGCTTCCCAAGAGACCCAGTACTTC; CDR3: CSARGYGTSASQETQYF
J: TRBJ1-6; V: TRBV6-5; size: many; D: -; DNA: TGTGCCAGCACGCGGGCGGCCCGAACCAGCTCCTATAATTCACCCCTCCACTTT; CDR3: CASTRAARTSSYNSPLHF
J: TRBJ1-2; V: TRBV18; size: -; D: -; DNA: TGTGCCAGCTCACCTACTGGACAGTCCTATGGCTACACCTTC; CDR3: CASSPTGQSYGYTF
J: TRBJ2-7; V: TRBV4-3; size: many; D: TRBD2; DNA: TGCGCCAGCAGCCAAGATTTTACTAGCGGTTCCTACGAGCAGTACTTC; CDR3: CASSQDFTSGSYEQYF
J: TRBJ2-7; V: TRBV20-1; size: many; D: -; DNA: TGCAGTCCCCTAGCGATTCGCTCCTACGAGCAGTACTTC; CDR3: CSPLAIRSYEQYF
J: TRBJ1-1; V: TRBV25-1; size: many; D: -; DNA: TGTGCCAGCAGTGAATCTCAAGGTCAGGGGTGGGCTTTCTTT; CDR3: CASSESQGQGWAFF
J: TRBJ1-1; V: TRBV2; size: many; D: -; DNA: TGTGCCAGCAGAGGAAGACGGATGAACACTGAAGCTTTCTTT; CDR3: CASRGRRMNTEAFF
J: TRBJ2-7; V: TRBV6-5; size: many; D: -; DNA: TGTGCCAGCAGTTACTCGTCTTTGAGGTACGAGCAGTACTTC; CDR3: CASSYSSLRYEQYF
J: TRBJ1-2; V: TRBV4-2; size: many; D: -; DNA: TGTGCCAGCAGCCACACACAGGGCCGTCACTATGGCTACACCTTC; CDR3: CASSHTQGRHYGYTF
J: TRBJ2-6; V: TRBV20-1; size: many; D: -; DNA: TGCAGTGCTACATCCTCGGGAGGGGCCAACGTCCTGACTTTC; CDR3: CSATSSGGANVLTF
J: TRBJ2-2; V: TRBV30; size: many; D: TRBD2; DNA: TGTGCCTGGAGTGATCCTAGCGGGAGATGGCTCGCCGGGGAGCTGTTTTTT; CDR3: CAWSDPSGRWLAGELFF
J: TRBJ2-3; V: TRBV11-1; size: -; D: -; DNA: TGTGCCAGCAGCCAGTACCGGGGTCTTGCTGATACGCAGTATTTT; CDR3: CASSQYRGLADTQYF
J: TRBJ2-5; V: TRBV2; size: few; D: -; DNA: TGTGCCAGCAGTTTCCACAATTTGGGAGAGACCCAGTACTTC; CDR3: CASSFHNLGETQYF
J: TRBJ2-7; V: TRBV20-1; size: many; D: TRBD2; DNA: TGCAGTGCCCCACCCGGGACTAGCGGGTTTTTCTCCTACGAGCAGTACTTC; CDR3: CSAPPGTSGFFSYEQYF
J: TRBJ2-7; V: TRBV30; size: many; D: TRBD1; DNA: TGTGCCTGGTCCCCGGGACAGGGCTACGAGCAGTACTTC; CDR3: CAWSPGQGYEQYF
J: TRBJ2-7; V: TRBV6-2/TRBV6-3; size: many; D: -; DNA: TGTGCCAGCAGTTATGTGAGGGCGGGCGAGCAGTACTTC; CDR3: CASSYVRAGEQYF
J: TRBJ2-5; V: TRBV12-3/TRBV12-4; size: many; D: -; DNA: TGTGCCAGCAGTTTTTCGGCCGACGAGACCCAGTACTTC; CDR3: CASSFSADETQYF
J: TRBJ1-2; V: TRBV6-5; size: many; D: -; DNA: TGTGCCAGTAGCTCGGGGGGGTGGTTTGGCTACACCTTC; CDR3: CASSSGGWFGYTF
J: TRBJ2-7; V: TRBV4-2; size: few; D: -; DNA: TGTGCCAGCAGCCAAGATAGGGGGGCATACTACGAGCAGTACTTC; CDR3: CASSQDRGAYYEQYF
J: TRBJ2-7; V: TRBV2; size: many; D: TRBD2; DNA: TGTGCCGGCCCTGGACTAGCGGGAGTGTCGGAGTACGAGCAGTACTTC; CDR3: CAGPGLAGVSEYEQYF